This TCR beta chain was documented in a study of identical twins. Whole-study results and caveats: Analyses of zero insertions could, in part, be confounded by invariant MAIT and iNKT cells. There was an excess of low generation probability in the out-of-frame alpha sequences that twins shared.

Via MiXCR, TCRdb re-called the 5' RACE reads, giving one row per CDR3 protein. In the table there are 450,000 or so distinct CDR3 sequences, approximately 24% of which are singletons. Details on this clonotype: Antigen: not known.

This sample also belongs to another study, concerning T cells expressing NK-cell markers. As that study records: In a group of several donors, dominant NKG2C+ clonotypes represented roughly 1.0-8% of CD8+ T cells.

This clonotype originated in a woman in her late teens or twenties in good health. The specimen was CD4+ T cells sorted from blood.

CDR3 amino acids: CASSLEGRNSNQPQHF. The CDR3 nucleotides read TGTGCCAGCAGCTTGGAGGGGCGCAATAGCAATCAGCCCCAGCATTTT. The rearrangement joins TRBV7-2 to TRBJ1-5, with D possibly TRBD1 on 5 matching bases. Germline lookup yields CDR1 SGHTA and CDR2 FQGNSA. This CDR3 region has 16 residues. V lost 3 bases, J lost 0 bases, and 12 bases lay in between.